This record looks at one T cell receptor (beta chain) sequence and its context. Its antigen is not known. V was pared by 7 bases and J by 7 bases, with 14 bases of the junction left unmatched. In germline, CDR1 is MDHEN, CDR2 SYDVKM. The CDR3 spans 15 residues. PCR primers comprised 60 Vbeta and 13 Jbeta primers. The protocol was immunoSEQ multiplex PCR, while the TCRdb copy is restricted to in-frame clones and leaves out a portion. The table shows fewer than 90,000 clones, with around 74% occurring only once. This record comes from a study of cytomegalovirus exposure and HLA in healthy donors. Whole-study context: Earlier, fewer than 130 million unique TCR beta sequences were recovered from approximately 180 million T cells by an analysis.

Findings and caveats of the study: A later examination showed that TCR association rates differed by HLA locus, with DRB1 most and HLA-C fewest. Some public TCRs appeared in many individuals, while most sequences were rare.

The TCR originated in a man under 40 in good health and CMV-seropositive. Sequencing input: PBMCs. V gene TRBV28 combines with J gene TRBJ2-7, with TRBD2 identical over 9 bases. This chain's CDR3 is CASTLGGGAGYEQYF. The CDR3 nucleotides read TGTGCCAGCACCCTGGGCGGGGGGGCCGGTTATGAGCAGTACTTC.